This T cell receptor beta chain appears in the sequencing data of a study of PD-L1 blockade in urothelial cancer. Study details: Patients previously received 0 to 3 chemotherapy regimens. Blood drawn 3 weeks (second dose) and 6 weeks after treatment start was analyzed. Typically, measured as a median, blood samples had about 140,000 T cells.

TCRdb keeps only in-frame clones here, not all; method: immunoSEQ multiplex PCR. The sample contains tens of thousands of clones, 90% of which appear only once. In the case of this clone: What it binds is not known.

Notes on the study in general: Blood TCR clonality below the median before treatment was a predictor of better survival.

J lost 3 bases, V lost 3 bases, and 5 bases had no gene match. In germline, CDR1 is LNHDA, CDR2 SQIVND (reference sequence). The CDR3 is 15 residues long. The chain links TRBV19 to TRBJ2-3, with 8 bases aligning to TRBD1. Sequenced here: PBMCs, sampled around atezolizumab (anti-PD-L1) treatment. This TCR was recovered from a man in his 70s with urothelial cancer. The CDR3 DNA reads TGTGCCAGTAGTATCTCAACAGGGGGGACAGATACGCAGTATTTT. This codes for CASSISTGGTDTQYF.